A selection of T cell receptor beta chains follows, all from one sample in a study of T cells after yellow fever vaccination. TCRdb called the 5' RACE reads again in MiXCR, with one record for every CDR3 protein. The data contain about 320,000 distinct CDR3 sequences, around 4.5% of them singletons. Source: PBMCs, taken 15 days after the yellow fever booster vaccination. Receptor source: a man aged 18 to 30 who received the YFV17D yellow fever vaccine. CDR3s include the opening cysteine and the closing phenylalanine or tryptophan. The D gene is left open where the match is weak. Some rows have no size entry. The others give once, few or many, or a class for an expanded clone.

TRBD2 TRBJ2-5 TRBV4-1 - TGCGCCAGCAGCCTGAGGACTAGCGGGGGTCAAGAGACCCAGTACTTC CASSLRTSGGQETQYF
- TRBJ1-2 TRBV7-9 - TGTGCCAGCAGCCCAGGGTCCCAGGGCTTCACCTTC CASSPGSQGFTF
- TRBJ2-7 TRBV6-6 - TGTGCCAGCAGTTATCTCAGGGGGGGGGTCTCCTACGAGCAGTACTTC CASSYLRGGVSYEQYF
- TRBJ2-5 TRBV7-2 few TGTGCCAGCAGCAAGGACGGTAGTGTCGAGACCCAGTACTTC CASSKDGSVETQYF
- TRBJ2-3 TRBV4-1 many TGCGCCAGCAATTGGGCTAGGTCTCCGTTGGCAGATACGCAGTATTTT CASNWARSPLADTQYF
TRBD1 TRBJ1-5 TRBV6-1 many TGTGCCAGCAGTTTACAGGGGATTTTTAATCAGCCCCAGCATTTT CASSLQGIFNQPQHF
- TRBJ2-2 TRBV7-6 many TGTGCCAGCAGCCCCAGGGAGACCGGGGAGCTGTTTTTT CASSPRETGELFF
- TRBJ2-3 TRBV6-5 few TGTGCCAGCAGAGCGGACTCGGCAGATACGCAGTATTTT CASRADSADTQYF
- TRBJ2-7 TRBV6-6 few TGTGCCAGCGAGGGGAACAACGAGCAGTACTTC CASEGNNEQYF
- TRBJ2-1 TRBV6-5 few TGTGCCAGCAGTTCCCGACTGGTGCATGAGCAGTTCTTC CASSSRLVHEQFF
TRBD2 TRBJ2-1 TRBV5-1 many TGCGCCAGCAGCTTTAGCGGGGGGCCCGACAATGAGCAGTTCTTC CASSFSGGPDNEQFF
- TRBJ2-3 TRBV6-1 few TGTGCCAGCAGTGAACTGTGGGGCACTGATACGCAGTATTTT CASSELWGTDTQYF
- TRBJ1-2 TRBV15 - TGTGCCACCAGCGAGAGGACCATGGGAGGCTACACCTTC CATSERTMGGYTF
- TRBJ2-3 TRBV11-2 few TGTGCCAGCAGCCCTCTTGCAGATACGCAGTATTTT CASSPLADTQYF
- TRBJ1-6 TRBV20-1 - TGCAGTGCTAGAGTTCCGGGACGGAGCGACCATTCACCCCTCCACTTT CSARVPGRSDHSPLHF
- TRBJ1-2 TRBV6-5 many TGTGCCAGCAGGCCTTCCGGTGGGGATGGCTACACCTTC CASRPSGGDGYTF
- TRBJ1-1 TRBV15 few TGTGCCACCAGCAGAGGAGAAAACACTGAAGCTTTCTTT CATSRGENTEAFF
TRBD2 TRBJ2-1 TRBV24-1 - TGTGCCACCAGTGCCTTTCGGGCGGGGGGTAACGCTGAGCAGTTCTTC CATSAFRAGGNAEQFF
- TRBJ2-7 TRBV18 - TGTGCCAGCTCACCGACTCGGGGCGAGCAGTACTTC CASSPTRGEQYF
- TRBJ1-2 TRBV12-3/TRBV12-4 many TGTGCCAGCAATTTCCAGGGAGGCGGCTACACCTTC CASNFQGGGYTF
- TRBJ2-1 TRBV20-1 - TGCAGTGCCTGGGGGATGGGGAATGAGCAGTTCTTC CSAWGMGNEQFF
TRBD2 TRBJ2-3 TRBV9 few TGTGCCAGCAGCGTAAGTCTGGCTAGCGGGGAGGCAGATACGCAGTATTTT CASSVSLASGEADTQYF
- TRBJ1-4 TRBV20-1 few TGCAGTGCCACCCGCCCGCTGGACGGTAATGAAAAACTGTTTTTT CSATRPLDGNEKLFF
- TRBJ1-4 TRBV12-3/TRBV12-4 many TGTGCCAGCGGGGAAATAACAAAAGAAAAACTGTTTTTT CASGEITKEKLFF
- TRBJ2-2 TRBV6-5 many TGTGCCAGCAGTTACCTACCGAACACCGGGGAGCTGTTTTTT CASSYLPNTGELFF
TRBD1 TRBJ1-2 TRBV5-1 many TGCGCCAGCAGCTTAGGGACAGCCGATGGCTACACCTTC CASSLGTADGYTF
TRBD2 TRBJ2-3 TRBV5-1 - TGCGCCAGCAGCTGGGGGAGCGGGGGTAGCACAGATACGCAGTATTTT CASSWGSGGSTDTQYF
- TRBJ2-5 TRBV7-9 many TGTGCCAGCACCGACCTTTGGGCGGAGACCCAGTACTTC CASTDLWAETQYF
- TRBJ1-1 TRBV5-1 many TGCGCCAGCAGCTTGGATCCGACAGCTGAAGCTTTCTTT CASSLDPTAEAFF
- TRBJ2-5 TRBV14 - TGTGCCAGCAGCCAAAACAGCCAAGAGACCCAGTACTTC CASSQNSQETQYF
- TRBJ2-3 TRBV10-2 many TGCGCCAGCAGTGAGTGGGTAGCGGGCACAGATACGCAGTATTTT CASSEWVAGTDTQYF